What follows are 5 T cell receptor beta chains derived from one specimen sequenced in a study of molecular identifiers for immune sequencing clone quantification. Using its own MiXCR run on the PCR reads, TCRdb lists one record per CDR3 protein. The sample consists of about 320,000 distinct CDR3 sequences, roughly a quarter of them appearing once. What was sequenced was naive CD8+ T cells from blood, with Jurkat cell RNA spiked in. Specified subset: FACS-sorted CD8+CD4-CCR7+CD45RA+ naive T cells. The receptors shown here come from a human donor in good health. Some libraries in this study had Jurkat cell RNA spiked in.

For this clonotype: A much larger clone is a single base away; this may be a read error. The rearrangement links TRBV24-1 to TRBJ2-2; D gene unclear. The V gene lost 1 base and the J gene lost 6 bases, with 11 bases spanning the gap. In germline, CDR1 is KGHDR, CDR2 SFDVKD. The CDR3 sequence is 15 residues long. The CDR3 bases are TGTGCCACCAGTGATTTCGATTGGGGTCCCGGGGAGCTGTTTTTT. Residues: CATSDFDWGPGELFF.

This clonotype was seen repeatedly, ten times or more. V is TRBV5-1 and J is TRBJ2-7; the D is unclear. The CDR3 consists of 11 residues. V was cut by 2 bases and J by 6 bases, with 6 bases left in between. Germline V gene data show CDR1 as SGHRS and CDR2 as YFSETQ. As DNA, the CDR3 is TGCGCCAGCAGCTTCTCTTCCGAGCAGTACTTC. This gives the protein CASSFSSEQYF.

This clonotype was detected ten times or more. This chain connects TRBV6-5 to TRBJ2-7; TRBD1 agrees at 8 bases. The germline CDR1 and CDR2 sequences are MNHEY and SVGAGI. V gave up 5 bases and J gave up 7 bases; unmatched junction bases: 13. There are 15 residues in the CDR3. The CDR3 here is CASSRSDRALEEQYF. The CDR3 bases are TGTGCCAGCAGTCGTTCGGACAGGGCCCTTGAGGAGCAGTACTTC.

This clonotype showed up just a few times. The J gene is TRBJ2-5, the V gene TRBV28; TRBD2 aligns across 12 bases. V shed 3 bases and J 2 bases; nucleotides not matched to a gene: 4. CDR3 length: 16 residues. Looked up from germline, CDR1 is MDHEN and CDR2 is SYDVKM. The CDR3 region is CASSFTGLAGQETQYF. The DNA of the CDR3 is TGTGCCAGCAGTTTCACAGGACTAGCGGGGCAAGAGACCCAGTACTTC. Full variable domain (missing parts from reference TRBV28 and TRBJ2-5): DVKVTQSSRYLVKRTGEKVFLECVQDMDHENMFWYRQDPGLGLRLIYFSYDVKMKEKGDIPEGYSVSREKKERFSLILESASTNQTSMYLCASSFTGLAGQETQYFGPGTRLLVL.

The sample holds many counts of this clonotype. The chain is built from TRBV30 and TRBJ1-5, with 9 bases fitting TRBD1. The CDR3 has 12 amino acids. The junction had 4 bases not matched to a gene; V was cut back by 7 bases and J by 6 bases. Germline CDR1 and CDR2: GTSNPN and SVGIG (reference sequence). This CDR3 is CASRQGGQPQHF. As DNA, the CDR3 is TGTGCCTCCCGACAGGGGGGTCAGCCCCAGCATTTT.